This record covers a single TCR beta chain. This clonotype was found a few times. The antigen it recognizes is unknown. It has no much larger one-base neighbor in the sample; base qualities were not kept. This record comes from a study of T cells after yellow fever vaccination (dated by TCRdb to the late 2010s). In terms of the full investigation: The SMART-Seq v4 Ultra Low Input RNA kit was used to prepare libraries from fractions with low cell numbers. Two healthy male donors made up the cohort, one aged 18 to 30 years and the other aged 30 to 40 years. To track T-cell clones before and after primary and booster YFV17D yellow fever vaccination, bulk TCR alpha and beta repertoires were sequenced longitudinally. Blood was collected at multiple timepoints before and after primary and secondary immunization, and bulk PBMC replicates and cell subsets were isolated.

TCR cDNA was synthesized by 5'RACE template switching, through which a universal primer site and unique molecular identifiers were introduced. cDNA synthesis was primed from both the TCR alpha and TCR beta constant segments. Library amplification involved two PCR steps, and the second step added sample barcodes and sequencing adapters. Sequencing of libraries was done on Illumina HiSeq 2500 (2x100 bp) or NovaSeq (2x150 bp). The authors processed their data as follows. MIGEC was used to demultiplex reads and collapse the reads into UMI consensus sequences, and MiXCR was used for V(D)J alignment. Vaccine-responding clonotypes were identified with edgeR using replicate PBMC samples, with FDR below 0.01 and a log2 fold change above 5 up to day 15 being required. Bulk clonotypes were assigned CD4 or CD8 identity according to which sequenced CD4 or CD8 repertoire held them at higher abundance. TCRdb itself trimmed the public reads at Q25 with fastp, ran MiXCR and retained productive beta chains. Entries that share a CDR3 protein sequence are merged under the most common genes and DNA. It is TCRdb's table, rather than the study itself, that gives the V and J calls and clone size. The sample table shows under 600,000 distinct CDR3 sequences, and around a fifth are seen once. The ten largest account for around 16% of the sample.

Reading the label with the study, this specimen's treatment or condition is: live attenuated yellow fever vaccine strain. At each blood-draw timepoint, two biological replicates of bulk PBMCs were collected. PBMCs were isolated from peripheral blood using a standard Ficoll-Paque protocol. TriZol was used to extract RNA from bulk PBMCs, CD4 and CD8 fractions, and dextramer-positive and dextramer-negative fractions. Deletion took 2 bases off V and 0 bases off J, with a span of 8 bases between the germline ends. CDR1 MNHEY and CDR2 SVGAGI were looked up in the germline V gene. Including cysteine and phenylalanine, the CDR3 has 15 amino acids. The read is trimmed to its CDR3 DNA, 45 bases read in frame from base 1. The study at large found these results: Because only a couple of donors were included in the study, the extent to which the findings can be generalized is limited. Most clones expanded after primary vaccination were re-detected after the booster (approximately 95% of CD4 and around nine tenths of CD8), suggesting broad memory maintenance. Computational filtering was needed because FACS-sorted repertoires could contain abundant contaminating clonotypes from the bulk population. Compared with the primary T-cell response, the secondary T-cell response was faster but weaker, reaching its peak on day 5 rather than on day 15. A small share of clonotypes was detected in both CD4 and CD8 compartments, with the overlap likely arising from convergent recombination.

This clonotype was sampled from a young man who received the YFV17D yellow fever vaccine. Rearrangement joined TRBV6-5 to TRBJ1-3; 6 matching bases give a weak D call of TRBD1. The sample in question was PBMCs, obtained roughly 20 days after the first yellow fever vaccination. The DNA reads TGTGCCAGCAGTTACGGACAGAACTCTGGAAACACCATATATTTT. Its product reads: CASSYGQNSGNTIYF.